Detailed here is one T cell receptor beta chain. These data originate in a study of cytomegalovirus exposure and HLA in healthy donors. Primers: 60 Vbeta forward and 13 Jbeta reverse. Sequenced by immunoSEQ multiplex PCR; TCRdb stores in-frame clones only, minus some. The sample includes around 130,000 clones, roughly 77% seen only once; the top ten take more than 1.5%. CDR3 length equals 14 residues. Germline V gene data show CDR1 as SGHRS and CDR2 as YFSETQ. The V gene end was trimmed by 3 bases and the J gene end by 3 bases; junction bases not matched to a gene: 4. This clonotype originated in a man aged 35 to 55 in good health and CMV-seronegative. Material for sequencing was PBMCs. J is TRBJ2-7 and V is TRBV5-1, with TRBD1 identical over 9 bases. Here the CDR3 DNA reads TGCGCCAGCAGCTGGGACAGGGTAGGCTACGAGCAGTACTTC. This encodes CASSWDRVGYEQYF. Combining the CDR3 with reference TRBV5-1 and TRBJ2-7 gives the whole variable domain KAGVTQTPRYLIKTRGQQVTLSCSPISGHRSVSWYQQTPGQGLQFLFEYFSETQRNKGNFPGRFSGRQFSNSRSEMNVSTLELGDSALYLCASSWDRVGYEQYFGPGTRLTVT.